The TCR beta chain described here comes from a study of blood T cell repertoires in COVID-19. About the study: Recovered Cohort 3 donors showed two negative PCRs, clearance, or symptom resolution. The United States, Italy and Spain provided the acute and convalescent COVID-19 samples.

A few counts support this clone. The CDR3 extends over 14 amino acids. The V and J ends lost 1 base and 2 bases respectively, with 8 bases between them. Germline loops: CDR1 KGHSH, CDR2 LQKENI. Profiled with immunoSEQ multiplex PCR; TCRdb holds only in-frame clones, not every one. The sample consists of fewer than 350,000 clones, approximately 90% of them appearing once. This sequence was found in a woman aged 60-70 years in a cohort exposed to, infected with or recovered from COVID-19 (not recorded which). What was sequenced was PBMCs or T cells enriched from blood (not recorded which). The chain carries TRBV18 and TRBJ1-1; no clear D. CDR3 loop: CASSPLNTNTEAFF. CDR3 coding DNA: TGTGCCAGCTCACCACTTAACACCAACACTGAAGCTTTCTTT.